Following are 21 T cell receptor beta chains from one sample sequenced in a study of PD-1 blockade in classical Hodgkin lymphoma. Every single patient, without exception, relapsed after autologous stem cell transplantation, and brentuximab vedotin exposure varied. Out of thawed PBMCs, magnetic negative selection purified CD4+ T cells. Profiling relied on immunoSEQ multiplex PCR, and the TCRdb table lists in-frame clones only, not all of them. The sample comprises several hundred clones, about 85% of which are singletons, and 4.5% to 7% rests with the top ten. The source was CD4+ T cells from blood, collected at baseline. The source is a human donor with classical Hodgkin lymphoma.

The chain joins TRBV7-9 to TRBJ2-7; 7 positions agree with TRBD1. The CDR3 has 14 residues. Germline V gene lookup returns CDR1 SEHNR and CDR2 FQNEAQ (reference sequence). V lost 6 bases to trimming and J lost 4 bases; unmatched junction nucleotides: 9. CDR3 amino acids: CASRFRDSPYEQYF. In nucleotides, the CDR3 is TGTGCCAGCAGGTTCCGGGACAGCCCTTACGAGCAGTACTTC.

This sequence joins TRBV18 and TRBJ1-1, with D unclear. V shed 1 base and J shed 7 bases, with 10 bases lying between them. This CDR3 has 13 residues. Germline CDR1 and CDR2: KGHSH and LQKENI. The chain's CDR3 is CASSPLLWSEAFF. The CDR3 DNA is TGTGCCAGCTCACCACTCTTGTGGAGTGAAGCTTTCTTT.

V is TRBV6-1 and J is TRBJ2-3, with D possibly matching TRBD1 (5 bases). Trimming cost V 1 base and J 0 bases, with 17 bases left between them. Germline assignment: CDR1 MNHNS and CDR2 SASEGT. CDR3 length: 18 residues. In DNA form, the CDR3 reads TGTGCCAGCAGTGAAGTGCCCCCGACAGTTACTAGCACAGATACGCAGTATTTT. Protein sequence: CASSEVPPTVTSTDTQYF.

The rearrangement uses TRBV10-3 and TRBJ2-1; TRBD1 matches at 7 bases. The V segment lost 6 bases and the J segment 6 bases; nucleotides outside the gene matches: 8. From germline, CDR1 is ENHRY and CDR2 SYGVKD. This CDR3 region has 14 residues. The CDR3 loop reads CAISEIYRGNEQFF. The CDR3 region has the DNA TGTGCCATCAGCGAAATCTACAGGGGCAATGAGCAGTTCTTC.

The gene calls are TRBV11-3 and TRBJ2-1; D might be TRBD1 (6 bases). CDR1 SGHNT and CDR2 YENEEA come from the germline V gene. CDR3 size: 17 residues. Trimming took 1 base from V and 0 from J, leaving 13 bases between them. The CDR3 reads CASSLARGSDSYNEQFF. In DNA form, the CDR3 reads TGTGCCAGCAGCTTAGCAAGGGGGAGCGACTCCTACAATGAGCAGTTCTTC. Full variable domain (outside the CDR3, taken from reference TRBV11-3 and TRBJ2-1): EAGVVQSPRYKIIEKKQPVAFWCNPISGHNTLYWYLQNLGQGPELLIRYENEEAVDDSQLPKDRFSAERLKGVDSTLKIQPAELGDSAVYLCASSLARGSDSYNEQFFGPGTRLTVL.

V is TRBV5-4 and J is TRBJ2-3; 9 bases agree with TRBD2. Germline V gene lookup returns CDR1 SGHNT and CDR2 YYREEE (reference sequence). The CDR3 loop spans 15 amino acids. V dropped 2 bases and J dropped 1; count of bases not matched to a gene: 2. The CDR3 nucleotides read TGTGCCAGCAGCTTCCCTAGCGGGGGCACAGATACGCAGTATTTT. Its protein product is CASSFPSGGTDTQYF.

This chain connects TRBV11-1 to TRBJ2-7, with TRBD2 identical over 11 bases. Germline-derived CDR1 and CDR2 are SGHAT and FQDESV (reference sequence). J was trimmed by 6 bases and V by 7 bases; bases with no gene match: 8. The length of the CDR3 is 14 residues. This CDR3 reads CASTTSGGPLEQYF. CDR3 nucleotide sequence: TGTGCCAGCACCACTAGCGGGGGTCCCCTCGAGCAGTACTTC.

The rearrangement joins TRBV5-1 to TRBJ1-2, with TRBD1 as a possible D gene (6 bases). V was trimmed by 3 bases and J by 4 bases, leaving 16 bases between them. Germline assignment: CDR1 SGHRS and CDR2 YFSETQ. The CDR3 is 15 residues long. The CDR3 DNA sequence: TGCGCCAGCAGCTGGGGGGACACACCGTTCTATGGCTACACCTTC. Amino acid sequence: CASSWGDTPFYGYTF.

V gene TRBV19 combines with J gene TRBJ2-2; 8 bases line up with TRBD1. Germline CDR1 is LNHDA and CDR2 is SQIVND (reference sequence). Trimming removed 6 bases from V and 0 bases from J; junction bases left unmatched: 0. This CDR3 spans 14 amino acids. CDR3 residues: CASRDRANTGELFF. The CDR3 nucleotides read TGTGCCAGTAGGGACAGGGCGAACACCGGGGAGCTGTTTTTT.

The chain uses TRBV9 and TRBJ2-1; 9 bases fit TRBD2. The CDR3 covers 14 residues. CDR1 and CDR2 from the germline V gene are SGDLS and YYNGEE. Unmatched junction bases numbered 4, after V lost 0 bases and J lost 9 bases. The CDR3 sequence: CASSVASGVGEQFF. The CDR3, as DNA: TGTGCCAGCAGCGTAGCTAGCGGGGTAGGTGAGCAGTTCTTC.

This chain uses TRBV30 with TRBJ1-2, with D tentatively TRBD1 (5 bases). Germline values: CDR1 GTSNPN, CDR2 SVGIG (reference sequence). V was pared by 2 bases and J by 5 bases, with 12 bases between. CDR3 length: 13 residues. Here the CDR3 reads CAWSYRLRYGYTF. CDR3 in DNA: TGTGCCTGGAGTTACAGGCTCCGGTATGGCTACACCTTC.

The V gene is TRBV11-3, the J gene TRBJ1-6; D gene unclear. Germline CDR1 reads SGHNT; CDR2 reads YENEEA. Trimming took 2 bases from V and 7 from J, leaving 12 bases between them. There are 15 residues in the CDR3. The CDR3 here is CASSLPGGVNSPLHF. Here the CDR3 DNA reads TGTGCCAGCAGCTTACCGGGTGGGGTCAATTCACCCCTCCACTTT.

V gene TRBV11-2 combines with J gene TRBJ1-1; D is unresolved. Trimming shortened V by 5 bases and J by 2 bases, and 15 bases separated the two germline ends. This CDR3 is 15 amino acids long. Germline V gene sequence: CDR1 SGHAT, CDR2 FQNNGV. The CDR3 coding sequence is TGTGCCAGCAGCCCGGTTCGTTCCTCCAACACTGAAGCTTTCTTT. Its translation: CASSPVRSSNTEAFF.

V and J are TRBV9 and TRBJ1-1, with unresolved D. The V and J ends lost 3 bases and 2 bases respectively, with 11 bases between them. Germline CDR1 reads SGDLS; CDR2 reads YYNGEE. This CDR3 is built from 14 residues. CDR3 coding DNA: TGTGCCAGCAGCGCGCGTTCATATAACACTGAAGCTTTCTTT. As protein: CASSARSYNTEAFF.

This clone was seen just once. The V call is TRBV28, the J call TRBJ2-1, with 11 bases that match TRBD1. This CDR3 contains 14 residues. Germline assignment: CDR1 MDHEN and CDR2 SYDVKM. V lost 5 bases, J lost 5 bases, and 2 bases stayed unmatched. In nucleotides, the CDR3 is TGTGCCAGCAGTCAGGGACAGGGGGACAATGAGCAGTTCTTC. The encoded protein is CASSQGQGDNEQFF.

V is TRBV15 and J is TRBJ1-1; the D gene is possibly TRBD1 (5 bases). The CDR3 loop spans 14 amino acids. Trimming removed 3 bases at V and 5 bases at J, with 13 bases between. Germline CDR1 LNHNV, CDR2 YYDKDF (reference sequence). The CDR3 nucleotides are TGTGCCACCAGCAGTACGGGACGATGGACTGAAGCTTTCTTT. It is translated as CATSSTGRWTEAFF.

J is TRBJ1-6 and V is TRBV14; 10 bases agree with TRBD1. V was clipped by 4 bases and J by 7 bases; unmatched bases: 10. This CDR3 has 17 amino acids. Germline CDR1 and CDR2: SGHDN and FVKESK. The CDR3 DNA follows: TGTGCCAGCAGCCGTAAATCCCGGGACAGGGGAAATTCACCCCTCCACTTT. Translation: CASSRKSRDRGNSPLHF.

The chain has TRBV4-2 and TRBJ2-2; either TRBD1 or TRBD2 may supply D (5 bases each). V dropped 1 base and J dropped 7 bases, with 16 bases sitting between them. The CDR3 has 16 residues. The germline CDR1 and CDR2 sequences are LGHNA and YNFKEQ. The CDR3 loop reads CASSQAGASFDGELFF. The CDR3, as DNA: TGTGCCAGCAGCCAAGCCGGGGCTAGCTTTGACGGGGAGCTGTTTTTT.

The chain employs TRBV11-2 and TRBJ1-2, with 7 bases identical to TRBD1. CDR1 and CDR2 (germline): SGHAT, FQNNGV. Losses at the gene ends were 4 bases for V and 2 bases for J; bases not matched to a gene: 7. The CDR3 contains 15 residues. The CDR3 sequence is CASSSRTGGNYGYTF. The CDR3 DNA follows: TGTGCCAGCAGCTCCAGGACAGGAGGAAACTATGGCTACACCTTC.

This chain uses TRBV5-6 with TRBJ1-1; the D is unclear. Germline loops: CDR1 SGHDT, CDR2 YYEEEE. This CDR3 has 16 residues. The V end lost 0 bases, the J end lost 2 bases, and 14 bases lay between the germline ends. CDR3 DNA: TGTGCCAGCAGCTTGGTAGCAGCCAGATTAAACACTGAAGCTTTCTTT. This codes for CASSLVAARLNTEAFF.

The chain is built from TRBV6-1 and TRBJ1-5; TRBD1 is a possible D gene (5 bases). The CDR3 length is 15 residues. V shed 4 bases and J shed 3 bases, with 13 bases lying between them. Germline V lookup: CDR1 MNHNS, CDR2 SASEGT. Here the CDR3 DNA reads TGTGCCAGCAGTGGCGGGACGGGCTACAATCAGCCCCAGCATTTT. Its translation: CASSGGTGYNQPQHF.